This T cell receptor beta chain was observed in a study of vaccination and CD4 T cells after COVID-19. Study-level background: With a range of 35 to 161, the median interval from diagnosis to drawing post-COVID samples was 90 to 120 days. Regarding the study as a whole: Although the median of SARS-CoV-2-reactive clonotypes rose from roughly 21 to 40, the change was not significant.

Comment on this clonotype: Its antigen is currently unknown.

CDR3 length equals 15 residues. From germline, CDR1 is LNHDA and CDR2 SQIVND (reference sequence). Deletions cut 7 bases from V and 1 base from J, with 14 bases between. The study sequenced cultured CD4+ T cell DNA using the Oncomine TCR Beta short-read assay. The authors extracted genomic DNA from cultured CD4+ T cells. TCRdb ran MiXCR on the PCR reads and lists one entry per CDR3 protein. The sample lists 20,000 or so distinct CDR3 sequences, 40% occurring once. Stated treatment: roughly 10-day PBMC culture with coronavirus spike peptide pools or control peptides (ViraFEST assay). T cells were expanded with peptide pools, and expanded clonotypes were identified by TCR sequencing.

This clonotype was sampled from a human donor who had recovered from COVID-19. The chain combines TRBV19 with TRBJ1-5; D is perhaps TRBD1 (5 bases). Sequenced material: CD4+ T cells from blood, cultured in vitro, taken after SARS-CoV-2 vaccination. The CDR3 sequence is CASTYRRGSNQPQHF. The CDR3 region has the DNA TGTGCCAGTACTTACAGGCGGGGAAGCAATCAGCCCCAGCATTTT.